Listed below are T cell receptor beta chains from one sample, sequenced in a study of T-cell reconstitution after alpha-beta-depleted transplantation in children. TCRdb redid the calling of the PCR reads with MiXCR, one entry per CDR3 protein. The sample lists about 150,000 distinct CDR3 sequences, roughly 10% seen once, with approximately 13% in the top ten. Sequences were derived from PBMCs, sampled before TCRalphabeta/CD19-depleted stem cell transplant. These receptors were collected from a boy aged 2 to 9 with acute myeloid leukemia, due to receive a stem cell transplant. Each CDR3 is given with its conserved first and last residue. The D gene is left open where the match is weak. Clone size is shown for a subset of rows, as once, few, many or a class of expanded clone.

TRBJ2-1 . TRBV20-1 many CSARLAYPYNEQFF TGCAGTGCTAGACTGGCCTACCCGTACAATGAGCAGTTCTTC
TRBJ2-1 . TRBV4-1 many CASSQVGSGRRGF TGCGCCAGCAGCCAAGTGGGGAGCGGAAGAAGGGGCTTC
TRBJ1-1 TRBD1 TRBV6-1 many CASSGQGANTEAFF TGTGCCAGCAGTGGACAGGGGGCGAACACTGAAGCTTTCTTT
TRBJ2-6 . TRBV5-1 many CASSLVGAPGSGANVLTF TGCGCCAGCAGCTTGGTGGGCGCCCCCGGATCTGGGGCCAACGTCCTGACTTTC
TRBJ2-7 . TRBV5-1 many CASSLTPADYYEQYF TGCGCCAGCAGCCTAACGCCGGCAGACTACTACGAGCAGTACTTC
TRBJ2-1 TRBD2 TRBV4-2 many CASSQEGTGRAYNEQFF TGTGCCAGCAGCCAAGAGGGGACCGGGAGGGCCTACAATGAGCAGTTCTTC
TRBJ1-1 . TRBV12-3/TRBV12-4 many CASSYRVAEAFF TGTGCCAGCAGTTACAGGGTCGCTGAAGCTTTCTTT
TRBJ2-5 . TRBV5-1 many CASSPGTAFQETQYF TGCGCCAGCAGCCCCGGGACGGCTTTCCAAGAGACCCAGTACTTC
TRBJ1-1 . TRBV12-3/TRBV12-4 many CASRPWGGTEAFF TGTGCCAGCAGGCCCTGGGGGGGAACTGAAGCTTTCTTT
TRBJ1-5 TRBD1 TRBV15 many CATSRVTGGDQPQHF TGTGCCACCAGCAGAGTGACAGGGGGTGATCAGCCCCAGCATTTT
TRBJ2-1 . TRBV21-1 many CASSSGGPSYNEQFF TGTGCCAGCAGCTCAGGAGGGCCTTCCTACAATGAGCAGTTCTTC
TRBJ1-2 . TRBV5-1 many CASSGAGTYGYTF TGCGCCAGCAGCGGAGCAGGGACCTATGGCTACACCTTC
TRBJ2-1 . TRBV10-2 few CASSRDTPYNEQFF TGCGCCAGCAGTAGGGACACTCCTTACAATGAGCAGTTCTTC
TRBJ2-1 TRBD1 TRBV12-3/TRBV12-4 many CASRFTGVYNEQFF TGTGCCAGCAGATTCACAGGGGTTTACAATGAGCAGTTCTTC
TRBJ2-7 TRBD1 TRBV25-1 . CASSWAQGPYEQYF TGTGCCAGCAGTTGGGCACAGGGGCCCTACGAGCAGTACTTC
TRBJ2-7 TRBD2 TRBV5-1 many CASSVSGSWEQYF TGCGCCAGCAGCGTTAGCGGGAGCTGGGAGCAGTACTTC
TRBJ2-3 TRBD2 TRBV5-5 many CASSPPAGAPDTQYF TGTGCCAGCAGCCCCCCAGCGGGGGCTCCAGATACGCAGTATTTT
TRBJ1-1 . TRBV15 many CATSRATGRITEAFF TGTGCCACCAGCAGAGCGACCGGCAGGATCACTGAAGCTTTCTTT
TRBJ1-1 . TRBV30 many CAWTTGWSHTEAFF TGTGCCTGGACCACAGGGTGGTCGCACACTGAAGCTTTCTTT
TRBJ2-7 . TRBV28 many CASSLSAGVAYEQYF TGTGCCAGCAGTTTGTCGGCAGGGGTAGCTTACGAGCAGTACTTC
TRBJ1-1 TRBD1 TRBV5-1 many CASGAAGGTEAFF TGCGCCAGTGGGGCGGCAGGGGGCACTGAAGCTTTCTTT
TRBJ2-1 TRBD2 TRBV6-1 many CASSGIGTSMRNEQFF TGTGCCAGCAGTGGGATCGGGACTAGCATGCGCAATGAGCAGTTCTTC
TRBJ2-1 . TRBV5-1 many CASSSRPESENEQFF TGCGCCAGCAGCTCCAGACCCGAATCTGAGAATGAGCAGTTCTTC
TRBJ2-7 . TRBV5-1 many CASSSPGTAFYEQYF TGCGCCAGCAGCTCCCCCGGGACCGCTTTCTACGAGCAGTACTTC
TRBJ1-2 . TRBV7-9 many CASSLEGDYGYTF TGTGCCAGCAGCTTAGAGGGGGACTATGGCTACACCTTC
TRBJ1-1 . TRBV30 many CAWSVRLTTEAFF TGTGCCTGGAGTGTACGCTTAACCACTGAAGCTTTCTTT
TRBJ2-3 . TRBV14 many CASSQEPTGLDTQYF TGTGCCAGCAGCCAAGAGCCGACAGGATTAGATACGCAGTATTTT
TRBJ1-2 . TRBV20-1 many CSASRGQRANYGYTF TGCAGTGCTAGTAGGGGTCAGCGAGCTAACTATGGCTACACCTTC
TRBJ2-3 TRBD2 TRBV3-1 many CASSPGGKRGGLVDTQYF TGTGCCAGCAGCCCAGGAGGAAAGCGGGGGGGCCTCGTGGATACGCAGTATTTT
TRBJ1-5 . TRBV3-1 many CASSGDSNQPQHF TGTGCCAGCTCCGGGGATAGCAATCAGCCCCAGCATTTT
TRBJ1-2 . TRBV27 many CASSLSYGGQAYTF TGTGCCAGCAGTTTATCGTATGGGGGGCAGGCCTACACCTTC
TRBJ2-7 . TRBV6-5 many CASSYSSSGRNHEQYF TGTGCCAGCAGTTACTCGAGTAGTGGGAGGAACCACGAGCAGTACTTC
TRBJ2-1 TRBD1 TRBV4-1 many CASSQKLTGQGQNEQFF TGCGCCAGCAGCCAAAAATTGACAGGGCAGGGTCAAAATGAGCAGTTCTTC
TRBJ1-5 . TRBV20-1 . CSARIAGEASNRPQHF TGCAGTGCTAGGATCGCTGGGGAGGCGAGCAATCGGCCCCAGCATTTT
TRBJ2-5 . TRBV20-1 many CSASSGTRSETQYF TGCAGTGCTAGCTCCGGGACCCGATCAGAGACCCAGTACTTC
TRBJ1-2 . TRBV7-9 many CASSSGGSVGIGYTF TGTGCCAGCAGCTCCGGAGGGAGCGTCGGTATTGGCTACACCTTC
TRBJ2-3 . TRBV7-9 many CAPEPSRLGSDALTDTQYF TGTGCCCCAGAGCCCTCCCGACTAGGTAGCGACGCGTTGACAGATACGCAGTATTTT
TRBJ2-2 . TRBV20-1 many CSARDGTDTGELFF TGCAGTGCTAGAGACGGGACCGACACCGGGGAGCTGTTTTTT
TRBJ1-6 . TRBV6-5 many CASSLFLYNSPLHF TGTGCCAGCAGTTTGTTTCTCTATAATTCACCCCTCCACTTT
TRBJ1-1 TRBD1 TRBV18 many CASSQGEGTEAFF TGTGCCAGCTCGCAGGGGGAGGGCACTGAAGCTTTCTTT
TRBJ2-3 . TRBV4-1 many CASSRSFMTGDQYF TGCGCCAGCAGCCGTAGCTTCATGACCGGAGACCAGTATTTT
TRBJ1-6 . TRBV12-3/TRBV12-4 many CASSLRQNSPLHF TGTGCCAGCAGTTTGCGTCAGAATTCACCCCTCCACTTT
TRBJ2-3 TRBD2 TRBV12-3/TRBV12-4 many CASSRPSGASTDTQYF TGTGCCAGCAGCCGCCCTAGCGGGGCTAGCACAGATACGCAGTATTTT
TRBJ1-5 TRBD1 TRBV4-1 many CASSQKPATGNQPQHF TGCGCCAGCAGCCAAAAACCCGCGACAGGGAATCAGCCCCAGCATTTT
TRBJ2-7 . TRBV18 . CASSPTPGRSSYEQYF TGTGCCAGCTCACCAACGCCGGGACGAAGCTCCTACGAGCAGTACTTC
TRBJ2-2 . TRBV7-2 many CASSLHKPGFTGELFF TGTGCCAGCAGTTTACACAAGCCGGGGTTCACCGGGGAGCTGTTTTTT
TRBJ1-1 . TRBV19 . CASSTRPLGNTEAFF TGTGCCAGTAGTACCCGCCCACTCGGGAACACTGAAGCTTTCTTT
TRBJ2-2 . TRBV10-1 many CASSPLSSAGELFF TGCGCCAGCAGTCCTCTTTCGAGCGCCGGGGAGCTGTTTTTT
TRBJ2-3 . TRBV20-1 many CSARAPVEADTQYF TGCAGTGCTAGAGCCCCCGTAGAGGCAGATACGCAGTATTTT
TRBJ1-3 TRBD1 TRBV5-1 many CASSLVPTGGAGGNTIYF TGCGCCAGCAGCCTAGTCCCCACAGGGGGCGCCGGGGGAAACACCATATATTTT
TRBJ2-3 . TRBV12-3/TRBV12-4 many CADRGGVGTDTQYF TGTGCCGACAGAGGGGGAGTCGGCACAGATACGCAGTATTTT
TRBJ2-1 TRBD2 TRBV5-1 many CASSQLSGTSGRGNEQFF TGCGCCAGCAGCCAACTTTCTGGGACTAGCGGGAGGGGGAATGAGCAGTTCTTC
TRBJ2-7 . TRBV3-1 many CASSQQGLLPYEQYF TGTGCCAGCAGCCAACAGGGTTTGCTACCCTACGAGCAGTACTTC
TRBJ1-1 . TRBV12-3/TRBV12-4 many CASSKERGGPTEAFF TGTGCCAGCAGCAAGGAGAGGGGCGGACCCACTGAAGCTTTCTTT